Listed below are T cell receptor beta chains from one sample, sequenced in a study of long-term antiretroviral therapy in people with HIV. The repertoire was sequenced with immunoSEQ multiplex PCR; TCRdb's copy has only in-frame clones and lacks some. The sample records approximately 9,400 clones, 78% being singletons. Sequencing was performed on unsorted PBMCs, taken 0.6 years before starting antiretroviral therapy. All receptors come from a man in his forties or fifties with HIV. The CDR3 runs from the conserved cysteine through the conserved F or W. The order of the fields is clone size, J gene, V gene, D gene, CDR3 protein, CDR3 DNA. D genes are given only for firm matches. Clone size, where shown, is once, few, many, or a class for clones that have expanded.

clone size: NA; J gene: TRBJ2-7; V gene: TRBV5-4; D gene: NA; CDR3 protein: CASSLDTGWEQYF; CDR3 DNA: TGTGCCAGCAGCTTGGATACAGGCTGGGAGCAGTACTTC
clone size: once; J gene: TRBJ2-3; V gene: TRBV9; D gene: TRBD2; CDR3 protein: CASSSPTTSGSTDTQYF; CDR3 DNA: TGTGCCAGCAGCTCCCCTACGACTAGCGGTAGCACAGATACGCAGTATTTT
clone size: NA; J gene: TRBJ1-3; V gene: TRBV7-2; D gene: TRBD1; CDR3 protein: CASSLGTGGSGNTIYF; CDR3 DNA: TGTGCCAGCAGCTTAGGTACAGGGGGCTCTGGAAACACCATATATTTT
clone size: NA; J gene: TRBJ1-4; V gene: TRBV5-1; D gene: NA; CDR3 protein: CASSYGGGTGEKLFF; CDR3 DNA: TGCGCCAGCAGCTATGGGGGGGGAACGGGGGAAAAACTGTTTTTT
clone size: NA; J gene: TRBJ2-7; V gene: TRBV7-3; D gene: TRBD2; CDR3 protein: CASSLGLWEEQYF; CDR3 DNA: TGTGCCAGCAGCTTGGGACTATGGGAAGAGCAGTACTTC
clone size: NA; J gene: TRBJ1-4; V gene: TRBV7-9; D gene: TRBD1; CDR3 protein: CASSSTGGSEKLFF; CDR3 DNA: TGTGCCAGCAGCTCGACAGGGGGCAGTGAAAAACTGTTTTTT
clone size: NA; J gene: TRBJ1-5; V gene: TRBV5-1; D gene: NA; CDR3 protein: CASSRDTGTGQPQHF; CDR3 DNA: TGCGCCAGCAGCAGGGACACAGGGACGGGTCAGCCCCAGCATTTT
clone size: NA; J gene: TRBJ2-5; V gene: TRBV30; D gene: NA; CDR3 protein: CAWSVVVETQYF; CDR3 DNA: TGTGCCTGGAGTGTAGTGGTGGAGACCCAGTACTTC
clone size: NA; J gene: TRBJ1-4; V gene: TRBV5-1; D gene: NA; CDR3 protein: CASSPRQPSNEKLFF; CDR3 DNA: TGCGCCAGCAGCCCCAGACAGCCCTCAAATGAAAAACTGTTTTTT
clone size: NA; J gene: TRBJ1-1; V gene: TRBV6-5; D gene: NA; CDR3 protein: CASRSGATAEAFF; CDR3 DNA: TGTGCCAGCAGATCCGGGGCTACCGCGGAGGCTTTCTTT
clone size: few; J gene: TRBJ1-1; V gene: TRBV2; D gene: NA; CDR3 protein: CASSGLGQNTEAFF; CDR3 DNA: TGTGCCAGCAGTGGGTTGGGGCAGAACACTGAAGCTTTCTTT
clone size: NA; J gene: TRBJ2-1; V gene: TRBV19; D gene: NA; CDR3 protein: CASSIAGNEQFF; CDR3 DNA: TGTGCCAGTAGTATAGCAGGCAATGAGCAGTTCTTC
clone size: once; J gene: TRBJ1-1; V gene: TRBV2; D gene: NA; CDR3 protein: CASTTAGNTEAFF; CDR3 DNA: TGTGCCAGCACCACTGCAGGGAACACTGAAGCTTTCTTT
clone size: NA; J gene: TRBJ1-1; V gene: TRBV20-1; D gene: NA; CDR3 protein: CSARRPTEAFF; CDR3 DNA: TGCAGTGCTAGGAGGCCCACTGAAGCTTTCTTT
clone size: NA; J gene: TRBJ2-2; V gene: TRBV5-6; D gene: TRBD2; CDR3 protein: CASSPLAGGTGELFF; CDR3 DNA: TGTGCCAGCAGCCCCCTAGCGGGGGGCACCGGGGAGCTGTTTTTT
clone size: NA; J gene: TRBJ1-1; V gene: TRBV7-9; D gene: TRBD1; CDR3 protein: CASSLSAQGITEAFF; CDR3 DNA: TGTGCCAGCAGCTTATCGGCACAGGGGATAACTGAAGCTTTCTTT